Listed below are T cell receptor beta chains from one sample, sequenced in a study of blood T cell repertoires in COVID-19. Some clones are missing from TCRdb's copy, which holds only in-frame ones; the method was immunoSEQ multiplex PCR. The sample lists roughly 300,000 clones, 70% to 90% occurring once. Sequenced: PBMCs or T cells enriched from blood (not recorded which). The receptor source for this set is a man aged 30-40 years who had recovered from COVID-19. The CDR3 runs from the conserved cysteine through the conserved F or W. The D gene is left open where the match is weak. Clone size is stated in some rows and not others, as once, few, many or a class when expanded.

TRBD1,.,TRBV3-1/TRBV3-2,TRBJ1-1,TGTGCCAGCAGCCCCGGGACAGGGGGAAGGAACACTGAAGCTTTCTTT,CASSPGTGGRNTEAFF
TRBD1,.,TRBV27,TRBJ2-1,TGTGCCAGCAGTTTAACAGGGGTCGAGCAGTTCTTC,CASSLTGVEQFF
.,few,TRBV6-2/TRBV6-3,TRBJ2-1,TGTGCCAGCAGTTACAGATCCGACAGGGGGACTAGAGGGGGGAATGAGCAGTTCTTC,CASSYRSDRGTRGGNEQFF
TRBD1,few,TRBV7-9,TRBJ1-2,TGTGCCAGCAGCTTGGGACAGATAGGCTACACCTTC,CASSLGQIGYTF
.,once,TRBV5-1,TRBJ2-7,TGCGCCAGCAGCCTACCCGGGGGAGCGGAGCAGTACTTC,CASSLPGGAEQYF
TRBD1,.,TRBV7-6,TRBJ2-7,TGTGCCAGCAGCTTTGGACAGGGCTACGAGCAGTACTTC,CASSFGQGYEQYF
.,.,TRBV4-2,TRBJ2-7,TGTGCCAGCAGCCAAGAGGACAGTGTAGCCTACGAGCAGTACTTC,CASSQEDSVAYEQYF
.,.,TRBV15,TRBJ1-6,TGTGCCACCAGCAGAGACCGACAAGCCCCAAATTCACCCCTCCACTTT,CATSRDRQAPNSPLHF
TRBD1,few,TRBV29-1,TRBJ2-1,TGCAGCGTTGCGGACCGGGACAGGGTGGACAATGAGCAGTTCTTC,CSVADRDRVDNEQFF
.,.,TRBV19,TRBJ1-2,TGTGCCAGTAAGGACACCGGATATGGCTACACCTTC,CASKDTGYGYTF
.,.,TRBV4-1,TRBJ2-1,TGCGCCAGCAGCCAACCGCTGGCGCGGTCACCTAATGAGCAGTTCTTC,CASSQPLARSPNEQFF
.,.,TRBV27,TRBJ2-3,TGTGCCAGCAGTCACCGGGAGTCGGCATGGGATACGCAGTATTTT,CASSHRESAWDTQYF
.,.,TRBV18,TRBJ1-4,TGTGCCAGCTCACCACTTCCGGGGGAAAAACTGTTTTTT,CASSPLPGEKLFF
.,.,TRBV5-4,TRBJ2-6,TGTGCCAGCACCTTAGTCGGGTCCGGGGCCAACGTCCTGACTTTC,CASTLVGSGANVLTF
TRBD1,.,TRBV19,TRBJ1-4,TGTGCCAGTACACGGACAGGGTTAGGAGAAAAACTGTTTTTT,CASTRTGLGEKLFF
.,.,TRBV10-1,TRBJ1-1,TGCGCCAGCAGACCGCTCGCGGGAAGCACTGAAGCTTTCTTT,CASRPLAGSTEAFF
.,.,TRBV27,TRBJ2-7,TGTGCCAGCAGTACGGGCTACGAGCAGTACTTC,CASSTGYEQYF